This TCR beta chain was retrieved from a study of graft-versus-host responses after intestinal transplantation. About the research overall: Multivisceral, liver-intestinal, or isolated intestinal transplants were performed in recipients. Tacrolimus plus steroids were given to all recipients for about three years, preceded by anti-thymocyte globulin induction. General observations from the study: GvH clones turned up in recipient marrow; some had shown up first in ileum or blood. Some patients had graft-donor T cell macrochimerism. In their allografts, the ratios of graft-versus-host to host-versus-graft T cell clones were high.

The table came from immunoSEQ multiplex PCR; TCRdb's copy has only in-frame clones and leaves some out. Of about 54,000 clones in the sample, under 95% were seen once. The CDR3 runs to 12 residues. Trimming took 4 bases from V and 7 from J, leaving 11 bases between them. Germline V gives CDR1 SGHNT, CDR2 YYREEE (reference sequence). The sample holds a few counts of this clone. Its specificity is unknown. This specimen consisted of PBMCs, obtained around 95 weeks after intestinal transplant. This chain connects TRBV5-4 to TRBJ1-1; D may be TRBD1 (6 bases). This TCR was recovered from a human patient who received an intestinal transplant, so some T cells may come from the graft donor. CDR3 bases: TGTGCCAGCAGCCAAGACAGGTTTGAAGCTTTCTTT. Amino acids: CASSQDRFEAFF.